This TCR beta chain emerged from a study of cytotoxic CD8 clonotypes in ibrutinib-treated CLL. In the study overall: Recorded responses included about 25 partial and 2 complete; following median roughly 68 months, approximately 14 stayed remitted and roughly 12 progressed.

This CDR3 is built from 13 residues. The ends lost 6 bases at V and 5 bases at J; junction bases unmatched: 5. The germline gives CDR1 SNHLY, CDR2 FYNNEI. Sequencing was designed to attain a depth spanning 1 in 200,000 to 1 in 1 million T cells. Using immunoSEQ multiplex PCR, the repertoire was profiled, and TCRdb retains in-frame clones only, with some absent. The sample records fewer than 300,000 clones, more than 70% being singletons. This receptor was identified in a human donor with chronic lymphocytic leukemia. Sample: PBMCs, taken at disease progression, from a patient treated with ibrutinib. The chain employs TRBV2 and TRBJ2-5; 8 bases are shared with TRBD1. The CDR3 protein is CASRKTGVETQYF. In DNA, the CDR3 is TGTGCCAGCAGGAAGACAGGGGTCGAGACCCAGTACTTC.